This T cell receptor beta chain was sequenced for a study of T cells in Graves' hyperthyroidism and ophthalmopathy. Findings of the study overall: Ophthalmopathy stood apart from stable hyperthyroidism in a 13 V-J model.

Trimming removed 5 bases from V and 5 bases from J, with 16 bases in between. CDR1 SGHVS and CDR2 FNYEAQ come from the germline V gene. The CDR3 has 14 amino acids. Amplified TCR beta CDR3 regions came from RNA transcripts. The HTBI set primed first-round TCR CDR3 RT-PCR. From the multiplex PCR reads, TCRdb called clonotypes with MiXCR, one entry per CDR3 protein. Counted here are hundreds of thousands of distinct CDR3 sequences, more than 45% occurring once; the ten biggest clones make up 6.5% to 9%. As regards this clonotype: Its antigen is not known.

The V call is TRBV7-6, the J call TRBJ2-7; tentative D call: TRBD1 (6 bases). The sequence came from a woman aged 18-29 years with Graves' hyperthyroidism. Specimen: peripheral blood or thyroid tissue (not recorded which). This CDR3 is CASSPGLTGNEQYF. CDR3 bases: TGTGCCAGCAGCCCCGGCCTAACAGGGAACGAGCAGTACTTC.